The 20 T cell receptor beta chains reported below all come from one sample, sequenced in a study of T cells after yellow fever vaccination. TCRdb re-analysed the 5' RACE reads in MiXCR, keeping a single row per CDR3 protein. In the table there are some 110,000 distinct CDR3 sequences, more than 7.5% of which are singletons. The sample in question was CD8+ T cells sorted from PBMCs, obtained 45 days after the yellow fever booster vaccination. Source of these receptors: a man in his thirties or forties who received the YFV17D yellow fever vaccine.

This clonotype appeared many times. The chain joins TRBV9 to TRBJ2-7; D perhaps matches TRBD2 (5 bases). Germline values: CDR1 SGDLS, CDR2 YYNGEE. Trimming took 2 bases from V and 6 from J, leaving 12 bases between them. The CDR3 totals 13 residues. This CDR3 reads CASSVGGGGEQYF. The DNA for the CDR3 is TGTGCCAGCAGCGTTGGCGGTGGAGGCGAGCAGTACTTC.

In nucleotides, the CDR3 is TGTGCCAGCAGCCCGACCCGGCGAGCGGACGCATCTGTGGAGACCCAGTACTTC. Amino acid sequence: CASSPTRRADASVETQYF. The chain employs TRBV3-1 and TRBJ2-5; maybe TRBD2 (5 bases). The CDR3 runs 18 residues. With 4 bases removed from V and 5 bases from J, the gap between germline ends came to 26 bases. Germline V gene lookup returns CDR1 LGHDT and CDR2 YNNKEL (reference sequence).

The chain couples TRBV9 to TRBJ2-7, with 9 bases that match TRBD1. The CDR3 runs to 17 residues. The germline gives CDR1 SGDLS, CDR2 YYNGEE. The trim removed 0 bases at V and 2 bases at J, leaving 9 bases unmatched. For the CDR3, the DNA is TGTGCCAGCAGCGTAGCCCCTCAGGGGACAGGGACCTACGAGCAGTACTTC. Amino acids: CASSVAPQGTGTYEQYF. Drawing the rest from reference TRBV9 and TRBJ2-7, the complete variable domain is DSGVTQTPKHLITATGQRVTLRCSPRSGDLSVYWYQQSLDQGLQFLIQYYNGEERAKGNILERFSAQQFPDLHSELNLSSLELGDSALYFCASSVAPQGTGTYEQYFGPGTRLTVT.

The V call is TRBV6-5, the J call TRBJ2-5; 11 positions match TRBD1. The CDR3 runs 17 residues. The germline V gene encodes CDR1 MNHEY and CDR2 SVGAGI. Trimming took 2 bases from V and 5 from J; bases not matched to a gene: 10. The CDR3 region has the DNA TGTGCCAGCAGTTACCTACAGGACAGGGGGCGCTTCGAGACCCAGTACTTC. Translated: CASSYLQDRGRFETQYF.

For this clonotype: Given a much more abundant clone one base away, this may be a read error. CDR3 sequence: CASRSGQTETQYF. The CDR3 DNA sequence: TGCGCCAGCAGATCCGGACAGACAGAGACCCAGTACTTC. This sequence joins TRBV5-1 and TRBJ2-5; D possibly corresponds to TRBD1 (6 bases). The CDR3 runs 13 residues. Trimming pared 5 bases from V and 4 bases from J, leaving 12 bases between. The germline CDR1 and CDR2 sequences are SGHRS and YFSETQ.

This clonotype has at least ten counts. CDR3 sequence reads: CASSPVGRSYEQYF. The CDR3 nucleotides are TGCGCCAGCAGCCCAGTGGGACGGTCCTACGAGCAGTACTTC. This rearrangement joins TRBV5-1 to TRBJ2-7, with D possibly called TRBD1 or TRBD2 (5 bases each). V shed 4 bases and J shed 1 base, with 12 bases lying between them. The germline V gene has CDR1 SGHRS and CDR2 YFSETQ. The CDR3 sequence is 14 residues long.

This clonotype was seen ten or more times. The chain links TRBV29-1 to TRBJ1-2; D call uncertain. V gave up 2 bases and J gave up 0 bases, with 7 bases separating them. Germline CDR1 reads SQVTM; CDR2 reads ANQGSEA. CDR3 length: 13 residues. The CDR3 loop is CSVEWDSNYGYTF. The DNA of the CDR3 is TGCAGCGTTGAATGGGATTCTAACTATGGCTACACCTTC.

This clonotype has ten or more counts. This rearrangement joins TRBV27 to TRBJ2-1; D unclear. Per germline, CDR1 MNHEY and CDR2 SMNVEV (reference sequence). V lost 6 bases, J lost 7 bases, and 13 bases lay in between. The CDR3 runs 13 residues. CDR3 DNA: TGTGCCAGCAGCCTCCTATCCGCTAATGAGCAGTTCTTC. As protein: CASSLLSANEQFF.

This clonotype was seen a handful of times. The V call is TRBV3-1, the J call TRBJ2-7, with 14 bases lining up with TRBD2. Germline CDR1 reads LGHDT; CDR2 reads YNNKEL (reference sequence). The CDR3 sequence is 17 residues long. J was trimmed by 5 bases and V by 0 bases; bases with no gene match: 6. DNA for the CDR3: TGTGCCAGCAGCCAAGATTCCCGGACTAGCGGGAGGAACGAGCAGTACTTC. This translates into CASSQDSRTSGRNEQYF.

J is TRBJ2-3 and V is TRBV11-2, with 8 nucleotides matching TRBD2. V trimming: 1 base; J trimming: 4 bases; junction bases outside the gene matches: 7. The germline CDR1 and CDR2 sequences are SGHAT and FQNNGV. The CDR3 totals 16 residues. As DNA, the CDR3 is TGTGCCAGCAGCTTAGTAGCGGGGAGGAGCTCAGATACGCAGTATTTT. This codes for CASSLVAGRSSDTQYF.

This clonotype was seen repeatedly, ten times or more. The J gene is TRBJ2-7, the V gene TRBV14; D possibly corresponds to TRBD2 (5 bases). V was trimmed by 5 bases and J by 0 bases, leaving 11 bases between them. The CDR3 contains 14 residues. Germline-derived CDR1 and CDR2 are SGHDN and FVKESK. CDR3 sequence reads: CASSEGTLSYEQYF. The CDR3 DNA sequence: TGTGCCAGCAGCGAGGGAACCCTCTCCTACGAGCAGTACTTC.

This clonotype was detected ten times or more. The chain couples TRBV24-1 to TRBJ2-7; 7 bases map to TRBD1. The CDR3 loop spans 14 amino acids. CDR1 and CDR2 from the germline V gene are KGHDR and SFDVKD. The trim removed 4 bases at V and 5 bases at J, leaving 7 bases unmatched. CDR3 region: CATSDPTGQHEQYF. CDR3 sequence (DNA): TGTGCCACCAGTGACCCGACAGGGCAGCACGAGCAGTACTTC.

The rearrangement joins TRBV5-6 to TRBJ2-1; 8 nucleotides line up with TRBD2. CDR1 SGHDT and CDR2 YYEEEE come from the germline V gene. V lost 0 bases and J lost 2; bases outside the gene matches: 7. There are 17 residues in the CDR3. CDR3 DNA: TGTGCCAGCAGCTTGGTCAGCGGGAGAGGAACCTACAATGAGCAGTTCTTC. This encodes CASSLVSGRGTYNEQFF.

This chain connects TRBV14 to TRBJ2-7; no firm D call. V lost 4 bases, J lost 5 bases, and 15 bases lay in between. In germline, CDR1 is SGHDN, CDR2 FVKESK. This CDR3 comprises 14 residues. As DNA, the CDR3 is TGTGCCAGCAGCCCCCAAAACGCGGCCGACGAGCAGTACTTC. Protein sequence: CASSPQNAADEQYF.

The chain links TRBV11-2 to TRBJ1-2; TRBD1 matches 8 bases. CDR3 length equals 17 residues. V lost 3 bases to trimming and J lost 4 bases; unmatched junction nucleotides: 13. Germline CDR1 SGHAT, CDR2 FQNNGV. The CDR3 DNA is TGTGCCAGCAGCTTTCCCGGGAGGGTAGGACAGGGCTATGGCTACACCTTC. This codes for CASSFPGRVGQGYGYTF. Filled out from reference TRBV11-2 and TRBJ1-2, the complete variable domain reads EAGVAQSPRYKIIEKRQSVAFWCNPISGHATLYWYQQILGQGPKLLIQFQNNGVVDDSQLPKDRFSAERLKGVDSTLKIQPAKLEDSAVYLCASSFPGRVGQGYGYTFGSGTRLTVV.

This clonotype was seen repeatedly, ten times or more. The chain uses TRBV24-1 and TRBJ2-1; D uncertain. Germline loops: CDR1 KGHDR, CDR2 SFDVKD. The CDR3 runs to 15 residues. V lost 0 bases and J lost 3, with 8 bases in between. The CDR3 bases are TGTGCCACCAGTGATTTGCGAGACAACTACAATGAGCAGTTCTTC. This gives the protein CATSDLRDNYNEQFF.

This clonotype showed up just a few times. The J gene is TRBJ2-1, the V gene TRBV12-3 or TRBV12-4; 15 bases line up with TRBD2. There are 14 residues in the CDR3. V gave up 3 bases and J gave up 14 bases; unmatched junction bases: 5. CDR3 sequence (DNA): TGTGCCAGCAGTTTCGGACTAGCGGGAGGGCTGAAGTTCTTC. Translating it yields CASSFGLAGGLKFF.

Comments on this clonotype: A much larger clone lies one base from this, so it may be a read error. The rearrangement joins TRBV6-5 to TRBJ2-1, with unresolved D. The CDR3 has 11 residues. V was shortened by 7 bases and J by 5 bases, with 6 bases between the two germline ends. Germline CDR1 MNHEY, CDR2 SVGAGI. The DNA for the CDR3 is TGTGCCAGCATCCCACACAATGAGCAGTTCTTC. Residues: CASIPHNEQFF.

This clonotype appeared many times. The chain joins TRBV29-1 to TRBJ2-1, with D perhaps matching TRBD1 (5 bases). This CDR3 has 14 residues. Germline lookup yields CDR1 SQVTM and CDR2 ANQGSEA. V gave up 3 bases and J gave up 6 bases, with 15 bases separating them. The CDR3 nucleotides are TGCAGCGTTGATCGGACAAACAACGGCAATGAGCAGTTCTTC. This codes for CSVDRTNNGNEQFF.

This clonotype has ten or more counts. The CDR3: CASSPTGGGGYTF. In DNA form, the CDR3 reads TGTGCCAGCAGCCCGACAGGGGGAGGTGGCTACACCTTC. The chain joins TRBV7-3 to TRBJ1-2; 9 bases are shared with TRBD1. This CDR3 has 13 residues. V was pared by 5 bases and J by 7 bases, with 5 bases of the junction left unmatched. Germline CDR1 SGHTA, CDR2 FQGTGA.